These 21 T cell receptor beta chains share one sample of origin, sequenced in a study of blood T cells in healthy people across ages (dated by TCRdb to 2015 to 2017). Library prep was done by 5' RACE. Sequencing took place on an Illumina HiSeq 2500. A second PCR of about 6 to 11 cycles was run with a J-beta primer mix and a sample-barcoded 5' primer. TCRdb trimmed public reads at Q25 via fastp, called clones via MiXCR and kept in-frame beta chains. Each entry merges the rows of one CDR3 protein and shows their most common DNA and genes. The sample yields some 800,000 distinct CDR3 sequences; more than 40% were counted once. The ten biggest clones cover under 20% of the sample. Sequencing input: blood. The receptors come from a man aged 55-75 years in good health.

At least ten counts were recorded for this clonotype. The chain couples TRBV6-5 to TRBJ1-1; D remains ambiguous. The CDR3 consists of 13 residues. V lost 6 bases to trimming and J lost 8 bases, with 16 bases between them. Germline values: CDR1 MNHEY, CDR2 SVGAGI. The CDR3 DNA sequence: TGTGCCAGCAGCCCTTGGGAAAGAGGGGAAGCTTTCTTT. Encoded protein: CASSPWERGEAFF.

The chain joins TRBV28 to TRBJ1-1, with D perhaps TRBD1 (5 bases). CDR1 and CDR2 from the germline V gene are MDHEN and SYDVKM. V was clipped by 8 bases and J by 10 bases, with 17 bases between them. The CDR3 is 12 amino acids. CDR3 coding DNA: TGTGCCAGCTTAATCCCCCAGGGTGGAGCTTTCTTT. It specifies CASLIPQGGAFF.

This clonotype was found a few times. This sequence joins TRBV19 and TRBJ1-2; maybe TRBD1 (5 bases). CDR1 LNHDA and CDR2 SQIVND come from the germline V gene (reference sequence). Trimming shortened V by 6 bases and J by 8 bases, and 22 bases separated the two germline ends. This CDR3 is 15 amino acids long. The CDR3 DNA is TGTGCCAGTAGGGGGGGTAGCCCACTCTCTCTCGGCTACACCTTC. Protein sequence: CASRGGSPLSLGYTF.

The table lists this clonotype with many counts. The chain couples TRBV5-1 to TRBJ2-5; TRBD1 matches at 7 bases. Looked up from germline, CDR1 is SGHRS and CDR2 is YFSETQ. This CDR3 has 14 amino acids. V shed 0 bases and J 7 bases; nucleotides not matched to a gene: 6. The CDR3 reads CASSLETGRGTQYF. The CDR3 DNA sequence: TGCGCCAGCAGCTTGGAGACAGGGCGAGGGACCCAGTACTTC.

The V and J genes are TRBV12-3 or TRBV12-4 and TRBJ2-7; the D gene could be TRBD1 or TRBD2 (6 bases each). The ends were cut back, 5 bases at V and 1 base at J, with 12 bases in the middle. This CDR3 spans 14 amino acids. CDR3 coding DNA: TGTGCCAGCAGTGACAGGACTATTTCCTACGAGCAGTACTTC. This sequence encodes CASSDRTISYEQYF.

This clonotype appeared a few times. The chain joins TRBV12-3 or TRBV12-4 to TRBJ2-1, with a weak D call TRBD2 (6 bases). The CDR3 runs to 15 residues. Trimming pared 2 bases from V and 3 bases from J, leaving 11 bases between. The CDR3 DNA is TGTGCCAGCAGTTTACACGGGGGAAGCTACAATGAGCAGTTCTTC. Protein product: CASSLHGGSYNEQFF.

This clonotype was seen more than once but under ten times. The chain carries TRBV9 and TRBJ1-6; no definite D call. The germline V gene has CDR1 SGDLS and CDR2 YYNGEE. Trimming stripped 0 bases from V and 5 bases from J, with 9 bases between. This CDR3 region has 15 residues. In nucleotides, the CDR3 is TGTGCCAGCAGCGTAGCTGCAAGGGATAATTCACCCCTCCACTTT. It yields the protein CASSVAARDNSPLHF.

This rearrangement joins TRBV29-1 to TRBJ2-1, with D unresolved. V was shortened by 7 bases and J by 6 bases, with 16 bases between the two germline ends. This CDR3 has 13 residues. Looked up from germline, CDR1 is SQVTM and CDR2 is ANQGSEA. The CDR3 DNA reads TGCAGCGCTCTTAAGGCAGAAGGCAATGAGCAGTTCTTC. Its protein product is CSALKAEGNEQFF.

This clonotype came up a few times. The V and J genes are TRBV5-6 and TRBJ2-4, with D tentatively TRBD2 (6 bases). Germline CDR1 SGHDT, CDR2 YYEEEE. This CDR3 has 16 amino acids. Trimming removed 1 base from V and 0 bases from J, with 11 bases in between. The CDR3 protein is CASSLPGGVAKNIQYF. CDR3 coding DNA: TGTGCCAGCAGCTTGCCGGGCGGGGTAGCCAAAAACATTCAGTACTTC. Full variable domain (outside the CDR3, taken from reference TRBV5-6 and TRBJ2-4): DAGVTQSPTHLIKTRGQQVTLRCSPKSGHDTVSWYQQALGQGPQFIFQYYEEEERQRGNFPDRFSGHQFPNYSSELNVNALLLGDSALYLCASSLPGGVAKNIQYFGAGTRLSVL.

This clonotype has just a few counts. The rearrangement uses TRBV6-2 or TRBV6-3 and TRBJ2-1; D is perhaps TRBD1 or TRBD2 (5 bases each). The CDR3 contains 15 residues. Between the trimmed V and J ends, which lost 5 bases and 8 bases, there was a span of 19 bases. Germline CDR1 and CDR2: MNHEY and SVGEGT. CDR3 sequence reads: CASSRAPGQVYEQFF. The CDR3 coding sequence is TGTGCCAGCAGTCGAGCCCCGGGGCAAGTCTATGAGCAGTTCTTC.

The chain is built from TRBV6-5 and TRBJ1-4, with D possibly TRBD1 on 6 matching bases. The CDR3 has 13 amino acids. Germline CDR1 is MNHEY and CDR2 is SVGAGI. Deletions cut 7 bases from V and 7 bases from J, with 13 bases between. CDR3 region: CASKKNRAEKLFF. CDR3 nucleotide sequence: TGTGCCAGCAAGAAAAACAGGGCTGAAAAACTGTTTTTT.

The J gene is TRBJ2-6, the V gene TRBV6-2 or TRBV6-3, with D perhaps matching TRBD2 (6 bases). Germline V gives CDR1 MNHEY, CDR2 SVGEGT. With 6 bases removed from V and 0 bases from J, the gap between germline ends came to 9 bases. This CDR3 has 15 amino acids. The CDR3: CASRNGGSGANVLTF. In nucleotides, the CDR3 is TGTGCCAGCAGAAACGGGGGCTCTGGGGCCAACGTCCTGACTTTC.

CDR3 coding DNA: TGTGCCAGCAGCTTAGCCCTAAGGGGTGGGAACACTGAAGCTTTCTTT. This codes for CASSLALRGGNTEAFF. The chain is built from TRBV7-2 and TRBJ1-1, with D tentatively TRBD1 (5 bases). Trimming left V 0 bases short and J 1 base short, with 12 bases between. The CDR3 runs to 16 residues. The germline CDR1 and CDR2 sequences are SGHTA and FQGNSA.

This clonotype was picked up a small number of times. The J gene is TRBJ2-7, the V gene TRBV9; weak D call: TRBD1 (6 bases). This CDR3 is built from 13 residues. The ends were cut back, 3 bases at V and 3 bases at J, with 10 bases in the middle. Germline CDR1 SGDLS, CDR2 YYNGEE. The CDR3 DNA reads TGTGCCAGCAGCGCCGGGACACACTACGAGCAGTACTTC. This gives the protein CASSAGTHYEQYF. Full variable domain (outside the CDR3, taken from reference TRBV9 and TRBJ2-7): DSGVTQTPKHLITATGQRVTLRCSPRSGDLSVYWYQQSLDQGLQFLIQYYNGEERAKGNILERFSAQQFPDLHSELNLSSLELGDSALYFCASSAGTHYEQYFGPGTRLTVT.

This clonotype was observed many times. The chain uses TRBV7-2 and TRBJ1-2; D is uncertain. This CDR3 contains 15 residues. CDR1 is SGHTA and CDR2 is FQGNSA in the germline V gene. V lost 5 bases, J lost 0 bases, and 13 bases lay in between. DNA for the CDR3: TGTGCCAGCAGCCTACGGACGAGACCTAACTATGGCTACACCTTC. It translates to CASSLRTRPNYGYTF.

This clonotype was found once. The rearrangement joins TRBV21-1 to TRBJ1-1; TRBD1, the table's D call, lacks a check against the DNA. TRBV21-1 is a documented pseudogene. The CDR3 contains 16 residues. The CDR3 loop reads CASSKENGQENTEAFF. The DNA of the CDR3 is TGTGCCAGCAGCAAAGAGAACGGACAGGAGAACACTGAAGCTTTCTTT.

V usage is TRBV5-1 and J usage is TRBJ1-4; maybe TRBD1 (6 bases). Germline CDR1 reads SGHRS; CDR2 reads YFSETQ. V lost 2 bases, J lost 4 bases, and 12 bases lay in between. The CDR3 runs to 15 residues. Here the CDR3 DNA reads TGCGCCAGCAGCTTCCGCGGGACAATTAATGAAAAACTGTTTTTT. Translating gives CASSFRGTINEKLFF.

The chain combines TRBV7-2 with TRBJ2-3; D gene unclear. V lost 4 bases, J lost 3 bases, and 11 bases lay in between. Germline V gene sequence: CDR1 SGHTA, CDR2 FQGNSA. There are 14 residues in the CDR3. The CDR3 coding sequence is TGTGCCAGCAGCTCCGTAGGGTTAACAGATACGCAGTATTTT. Its protein is CASSSVGLTDTQYF.

The gene calls are TRBV6-2 or TRBV6-3 and TRBJ2-2; D may be TRBD2 (5 bases). Between the trimmed V and J ends, which lost 2 bases and 6 bases, there was a span of 22 bases. CDR3 size: 18 residues. Germline V CDR1 and CDR2: MNHEY, SVGEGT. The CDR3 sequence is CASSYPLGSGGGAGELFF. The DNA for the CDR3 is TGTGCCAGCAGTTACCCCCTGGGGAGCGGAGGAGGCGCCGGGGAGCTGTTTTTT.

As regards this clonotype: A much bigger clone sits one base away, suggesting this may be a read error. J is TRBJ2-5 and V is TRBV5-1; the match to TRBD1 covers 10 bases. The length of the CDR3 is 15 residues. Germline CDR1 is SGHRS and CDR2 is YFSETQ. The CDR3: CTSSGRQGAQETQYF. The CDR3 DNA is TGCACCAGCAGCGGGCGACAGGGGGCTCAAGAGACCCAGTACTTC. The whole variable domain, remainder taken from reference TRBV5-1 and TRBJ2-5, is KAGVTQTPRYLIKTRGQQVTLSCSPISGHRSVSWYQQTPGQGLQFLFEYFSETQRNKGNFPGRFSGRQFSNSRSEMNVSTLELGDSALYLCTSSGRQGAQETQYFGPGTRLLVL.

The chain links TRBV7-2 to TRBJ2-1, with D unclear. This CDR3 is 12 amino acids long. Germline V CDR1 and CDR2: SGHTA, FQGNSA. V was cut by 4 bases and J by 6 bases, with 7 bases left in between. The CDR3: CASSSDCNEQFF. The CDR3 bases are TGTGCCAGCAGCTCAGACTGCAATGAGCAGTTCTTC.